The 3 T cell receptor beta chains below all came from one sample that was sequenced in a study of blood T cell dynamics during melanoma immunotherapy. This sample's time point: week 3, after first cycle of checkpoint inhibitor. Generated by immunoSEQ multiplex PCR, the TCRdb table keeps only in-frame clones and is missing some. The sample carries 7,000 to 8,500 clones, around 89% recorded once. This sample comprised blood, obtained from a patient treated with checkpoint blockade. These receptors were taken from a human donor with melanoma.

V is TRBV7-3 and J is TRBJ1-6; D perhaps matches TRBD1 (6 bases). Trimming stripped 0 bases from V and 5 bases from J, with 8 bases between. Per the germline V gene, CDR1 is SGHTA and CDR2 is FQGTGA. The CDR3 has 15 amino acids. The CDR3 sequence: CASSLTRGNNSPLHF. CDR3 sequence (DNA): TGTGCCAGCAGCTTAACCAGGGGAAATAATTCACCCCTCCACTTT.

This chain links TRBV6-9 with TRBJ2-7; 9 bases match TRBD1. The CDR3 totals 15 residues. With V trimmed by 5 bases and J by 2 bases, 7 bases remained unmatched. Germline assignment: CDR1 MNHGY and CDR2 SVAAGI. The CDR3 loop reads CASSIGGQGPYEQYF. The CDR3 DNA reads TGTGCCAGCAGTATTGGGGGACAGGGTCCCTACGAGCAGTACTTC.

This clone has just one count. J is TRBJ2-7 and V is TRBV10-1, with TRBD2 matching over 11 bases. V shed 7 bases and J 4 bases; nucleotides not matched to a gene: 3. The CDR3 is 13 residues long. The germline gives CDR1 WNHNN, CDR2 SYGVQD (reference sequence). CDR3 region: CASTTSGGYEQYF. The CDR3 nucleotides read TGCGCCAGCACAACTAGCGGGGGTTACGAGCAGTACTTC.